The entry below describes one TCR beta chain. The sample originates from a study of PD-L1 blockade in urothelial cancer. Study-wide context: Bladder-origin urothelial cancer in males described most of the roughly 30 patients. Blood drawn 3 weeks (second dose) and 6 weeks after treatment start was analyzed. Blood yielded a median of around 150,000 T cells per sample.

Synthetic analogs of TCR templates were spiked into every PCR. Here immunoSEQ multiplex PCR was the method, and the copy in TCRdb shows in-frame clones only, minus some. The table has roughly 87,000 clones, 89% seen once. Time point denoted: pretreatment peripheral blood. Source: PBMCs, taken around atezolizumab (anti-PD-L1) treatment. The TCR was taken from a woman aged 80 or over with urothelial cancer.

The CDR3 loop reads CASRSGLDTDTQYF. Written as DNA, the CDR3 is TGTGCCAGCAGGTCGGGACTAGACACAGATACGCAGTATTTT. The V and J genes are TRBV7-9 and TRBJ2-3; 8 nucleotides match TRBD2. CDR1 is SEHNR, CDR2 FQNEAQ, per germline (reference sequence). V lost 6 bases, J lost 2 bases, and 4 bases stayed unmatched. The CDR3 has 14 amino acids.